These T cell receptor beta chains were read from a single sample in a study of shared clonotypes between healthy human individuals. Sequenced by immunoSEQ multiplex PCR; TCRdb stores in-frame clones only, minus some. The data contain 600,000 to 800,000 clones, roughly 72% of them singletons. Sequencing was done on a sample of memory CD4+ T cells sorted from blood. Receptor source: a woman aged 25 to 45 in good health. Both conserved end residues are trimmed from each CDR3. Fields, in order: V gene, J gene, CDR3 protein.

V gene: TRBV10-3; J gene: TRBJ1-1; CDR3 protein: AISPRPGAGTEAF
V gene: TRBV7-2; J gene: TRBJ2-4; CDR3 protein: ASSPTENIQY
V gene: TRBV12-5; J gene: TRBJ2-1; CDR3 protein: ASGLGLAGVRDEQF
V gene: TRBV6-5; J gene: TRBJ2-5; CDR3 protein: ASSSGLAGGLETQY
V gene: TRBV19; J gene: TRBJ1-2; CDR3 protein: ASSPRQGEGGYT
V gene: TRBV6-1; J gene: TRBJ1-1; CDR3 protein: ASSELLGKTEAF
V gene: TRBV16; J gene: TRBJ1-1; CDR3 protein: ASSLAGNTEAF
V gene: TRBV6-6; J gene: TRBJ2-3; CDR3 protein: ASSYDPSGTDTQY
V gene: TRBV4-1; J gene: TRBJ1-5; CDR3 protein: ASSQDLGGDGNQPQH
V gene: TRBV7-8; J gene: TRBJ2-3; CDR3 protein: ASSATEGITQY
V gene: TRBV4-1; J gene: TRBJ1-4; CDR3 protein: ASSPRDRGLEKLF
V gene: TRBV7-2; J gene: TRBJ1-1; CDR3 protein: ASSLGVVVRQTEAF
V gene: TRBV9; J gene: TRBJ1-1; CDR3 protein: ASSMGRWGDTEAF
V gene: TRBV27; J gene: TRBJ2-7; CDR3 protein: ASSLKAGGAYEQY
V gene: TRBV28; J gene: TRBJ1-5; CDR3 protein: ASNLLQGFNQPQH
V gene: TRBV6-1; J gene: TRBJ2-3; CDR3 protein: ASSDRGIDTQY
V gene: TRBV11-3; J gene: TRBJ2-3; CDR3 protein: ASSRGGPVTDTQY
V gene: TRBV25-1; J gene: TRBJ1-1; CDR3 protein: ASSDELTEAF
V gene: TRBV5-1; J gene: TRBJ2-3; CDR3 protein: ATGRGSGTTDTQY
V gene: TRBV7-3; J gene: TRBJ2-3; CDR3 protein: ASSLTSVAQGSDTQY
V gene: TRBV7-2; J gene: TRBJ2-5; CDR3 protein: ASSTTTGNLATQY
V gene: TRBV10-3; J gene: TRBJ1-4; CDR3 protein: AISENMGWTGAEKLF
V gene: TRBV18; J gene: TRBJ2-1; CDR3 protein: ASRHTVAGGDNEQF
V gene: TRBV9; J gene: TRBJ2-7; CDR3 protein: ASSVGGGGSWYEQY
V gene: TRBV11-2; J gene: TRBJ2-3; CDR3 protein: ASSDYLSGSRDTQY
V gene: TRBV4-1; J gene: TRBJ2-7; CDR3 protein: ASSRRTGTSVYEQY
V gene: TRBV7-2; J gene: TRBJ1-3; CDR3 protein: ASSFKLENTIY
V gene: TRBV15; J gene: TRBJ2-1; CDR3 protein: ATSWILSEVGDNEQF
V gene: TRBV6-5; J gene: TRBJ2-7; CDR3 protein: ARGDRVDEQY
V gene: TRBV15; J gene: TRBJ1-5; CDR3 protein: ATSQGREQPQH
V gene: TRBV5-1; J gene: TRBJ1-4; CDR3 protein: ASSLGAPATNEKLF
V gene: TRBV2; J gene: TRBJ2-5; CDR3 protein: ASSENSGSETQY
V gene: TRBV7-9; J gene: TRBJ2-6; CDR3 protein: ASSLFWSGANVLT
V gene: TRBV27; J gene: TRBJ2-1; CDR3 protein: ASTVAATYNEQF
V gene: TRBV28; J gene: TRBJ2-7; CDR3 protein: ASKTGGAYEQY
V gene: TRBV28; J gene: TRBJ1-2; CDR3 protein: ASSSETANYGYT
V gene: TRBV29-1; J gene: TRBJ2-5; CDR3 protein: SVDLVGETQY
V gene: TRBV6-6; J gene: TRBJ2-5; CDR3 protein: ASSLGTGHYQETQY
V gene: TRBV4-1; J gene: TRBJ1-2; CDR3 protein: ASSHSHGTAGGYT
V gene: TRBV4-1; J gene: TRBJ2-5; CDR3 protein: ASSQAGGTTQETQY
V gene: TRBV9; J gene: TRBJ2-3; CDR3 protein: ASSARRGADTQY
V gene: TRBV9; J gene: TRBJ2-2; CDR3 protein: ASSSANTGELF
V gene: TRBV11-2; J gene: TRBJ2-1; CDR3 protein: ASSLEYGNEQF
V gene: TRBV28; J gene: TRBJ2-6; CDR3 protein: ASSSQTGFIGGANVLT
V gene: TRBV20-1; J gene: TRBJ2-2; CDR3 protein: SAREGGELF
V gene: TRBV5-4; J gene: TRBJ1-1; CDR3 protein: ASSDRRGGRAEAF
V gene: TRBV6-5; J gene: TRBJ2-7; CDR3 protein: ASSSTGSSYEQY
V gene: TRBV15; J gene: TRBJ2-3; CDR3 protein: ATSRDKRGVAGGTDTQY
V gene: TRBV5-1; J gene: TRBJ2-1; CDR3 protein: ASTPRELSDDRGGGNEQF
V gene: TRBV18; J gene: TRBJ2-7; CDR3 protein: ASSPRGQGASEQY
V gene: TRBV27; J gene: TRBJ2-2; CDR3 protein: ASSRYGTGELF
V gene: TRBV4-1; J gene: TRBJ1-2; CDR3 protein: ASSRNTGGANYGYT
V gene: TRBV28; J gene: TRBJ2-3; CDR3 protein: ASSLYLAPDTQY
V gene: TRBV19; J gene: TRBJ1-1; CDR3 protein: ASSIVDRPMNTEAF
V gene: TRBV5-4; J gene: TRBJ2-3; CDR3 protein: ASSLGGEATQY